The subject of this entry is one TCR beta chain. The target antigen is unknown. The germline gives CDR1 MNHEY, CDR2 SVGAGI. The V gene lost 6 bases and the J gene lost 9 bases, with 10 bases spanning the gap. This CDR3 contains 11 residues. Sequenced by immunoSEQ multiplex PCR; TCRdb stores in-frame clones only, minus some. Altogether some 99,000 clones are present, roughly 87% being singletons, with the ten largest covering under 0.55%. The data were obtained in a study of OX40 agonist ivuxolimab in advanced cancers. Study background: Anti-PD-1, anti-PD-L1 or anti-CTLA-4 therapy given earlier was allowed, and around 40% had some. Study-wide results and limits: Relatively little clonal expansion, among the lowest observed, appeared in partial responders at 0.1-3.0 mg/kg.

This rearrangement joins TRBV6-5 to TRBJ2-3, with D hard to call. The specimen comprised CD4+ or CD8+ T cells sorted from blood, sampled in a trial of the OX40 agonist ivuxolimab. The TCR was taken from an adult with an advanced solid tumor such as melanoma, head and neck, liver or kidney cancer. CDR3 sequence (DNA): TGTGCCAGCAGAAGCGTAGGGACGCAGTATTTT. It translates to CASRSVGTQYF.